Sequencing of this TCR beta chain was carried out in a study of cytomegalovirus exposure and HLA in healthy donors (dated by TCRdb to about 2017). In terms of the full investigation: An earlier analysis of under 600 of the donors reported 250 to 300 Gb of sequence data and about 100 million unique TCR beta sequences from about 200 million T cells. The number of donors typed differed by locus, with 629-630 for A, B, C, DRB1 and DQB1, roughly 550 for DQA1, over 600 for DPA1, and around 450 for DPB1. Around 300 gigabases of sequencing data and approximately 80 million unique TCR sequences were included in an early release covering over 600 HLA-typed donors. About five DR-DQ haplotypes were treated as single units for association and clustering because of strong linkage in the cohort. The T cell repertoires of some 670 subjects were profiled by immunosequencing and related to cytomegalovirus serostatus. The aim of the study was to test whether cataloging public T cell receptors could identify signatures of past pathogen exposure. High-throughput TCR immunosequencing, statistical association of individual TCRs with disease status, and machine learning were combined to predict cytomegalovirus infection status. In the later analysis, no new phenotypic data were used to find candidate immune exposures; instead, reliance was placed on TCR beta sequences and their occurrence across donors. Besides the first cohort of some 670 subjects, a separate validation cohort made up of around 120 different subjects was used. All discovery cohort repertoires had been generated on a single sequencing platform. Of the roughly 410 genotyped donors, 80% to 90% were placed in the genetic ancestry cluster associated with self-reported Caucasian donors. Among about 360 genotyped donors of the cohort, an average of around 240,000 unique TCR beta nucleotide sequences were sequenced per donor, about a sixth of them non-productive. An earlier analysis of 587 of the donors used high-throughput TCR beta sequencing to judge whether each TCR beta V gene segment behaved as functional or pseudogenic. In a later genetic analysis, genome-wide SNP genotypes for about 55% of the roughly 700 donors were used, and that subset was treated as a discovery cohort. Donor age, sex, ethnicity and CMV serostatus were compiled alongside the repertoire data. HLA typing included class I and class II loci at four-digit resolution. A later analysis re-analyzed previously published TCR beta repertoires from 600 to 850 donors and added high-resolution HLA genotyping to study TCR occurrence patterns. Findings and caveats that apply to the study as a whole: Compared with the approximately 710-donor mean, donors in an Asian-associated ancestry cluster had fewer N-insertions in productive TCRs, according to a later genetic analysis. Some IMGT-functional V segments, including TRBV6-2 and TRBV6-3, could not be told apart with the 87-base-pair reads, so those segments were excluded. In an earlier analysis of 587 of the donors, most TCR beta V segments appeared in productive rearrangements about 90% or about 30% of the time, broadly matching IMGT annotations. CMV serostatus was the only immune exposure information available for the cohort. Presence/absence analyses assumed roughly uniform sequencing depth across donors, an assumption that may not hold. Across donors, most TCR sequences were observed very rarely, whereas some public TCRs were present in many individuals. The study gave a list of some 150 TCR beta chains associated with cytomegalovirus. Strong co-occurrence of HLA alleles, especially DR and DQ, made assigning TCR associations to individual alleles difficult. In vitro tests confirmed that a few of the cytomegalovirus-associated TCR beta chains recognize cytomegalovirus antigens. Specific HLA alleles were associated with some 15,000 TCR beta sequences at a false discovery rate of 0.05 in a later analysis. Because HLA typing was missing for some donors at each locus, association tests included only the typed subset. Correlated functional status among segregating V segments might reflect linkage disequilibrium, but an unknown experimental factor could not be ruled out. According to the authors, the approach could potentially be generalized to other disease states and immunological phenotypes. A cluster of highly shared sequence variants was judged likely to represent a technical artifact of the sequencing pipeline. In a later analysis, most CMV-associated TCR beta chains were found to appear HLA-restricted, with HLA associations seemingly driven largely by CMV exposure. A further reported finding was that TCR beta sequences accurately predicted the HLA-A and HLA-B alleles for most subjects in the first cohort. Several of the top co-occurrence clusters appeared to be linked to parvovirus B19, influenza, CMV and Epstein-Barr virus, according to a later analysis. Compared with equally common non-associated chains, HLA-associated TCR beta chains in a later analysis were more clonally expanded and had lower generation probabilities. An association between a missense DCLRE1C variant and V-gene and J-gene trimming of TCR beta chains was found in a later genetic analysis and replicated in an independent cohort. Approximately 18 rarely observed V segments, including chromosome 9 orphons, were excluded from the earlier analysis of almost 600 of the donors because counts were too low. The classifier was reported to diagnose cytomegalovirus status with high specificity and sensitivity in both the original cohort and the validation cohort. Only TCR beta chains were sequenced in this cohort, and the absence of alpha or paired-chain data limited detectable features. According to a later analysis, TCR association rates differed among HLA loci, with DRB1 alleles showing the most associated TCRs and HLA-C alleles showing the fewest.

Receptor amplification or capture employed the immunoSEQ multiplex PCR assay. The multiplex PCR relied on a mix of 60 forward primers for TCR Vbeta segments and 13 reverse primers for TCR Jbeta segments. The CDR3 region of rearranged TCR beta genes was amplified from genomic DNA with a multiplex PCR assay. On the Illumina HiSeq System, the amplified TCR beta libraries were sequenced as 87-base-pair reads. The original methods were these. A later analysis tallied 80 million to 95 million unique TCR beta chains across the 700 or so repertoires, and about 10 million of those chains were shared by two or more donors. To remove PCR and sequencing errors, raw reads were error-corrected and collapsed into unique sequences using a nearest-neighbor algorithm that merged closely related sequences. To assign V, D and J gene segments, CDR3 sequences were aligned to IMGT reference sequences. For a sequence to be retained, a match of at least six nucleotides to both a V gene segment and a J gene segment was required. Rearrangements were classified as productive when the CDR3 lacked stop codons and remained in frame with V and J, and all other rearrangements were classified as non-productive. Following IMGT convention, CDR3 was defined as the stretch from the second conserved V-encoded cysteine up to the conserved J-encoded phenylalanine. The earlier analysis of about 500 of the donors excluded sequences that lacked an unambiguous match to a single V gene segment. An earlier analysis of approximately 590 of the donors called V segments functional above 56.7% productive rearrangements and segregating when the between-donor standard deviation exceeded 5%. A statistical classification framework was built for diagnosing cytomegalovirus status from the catalog of TCR beta chain sequences. In a later analysis, V and J genes were assigned by comparing TCR nucleotide sequences against IMGT/GENE-DB human TR gene sequences. In a later analysis, CDR3 sequences and most-parsimonious VDJ recombination scenarios were assigned using the TCRdist pipeline. In a later analysis, each TCR beta chain was defined by its CDR3 amino acid sequence together with its V-gene family, and reads without a unique V-gene family were excluded. In a later analysis, 500 to 700 highly shared, low-generation-probability nucleotide sequences were removed to address suspected cross-contamination and a sequencing artifact. In a later analysis, a clonal expansion index was calculated for each public chain from normalized within-repertoire ranks of inferred template counts. In a later analysis, generation probabilities were computed with a VDJ recombination model fitted to out-of-frame rearrangements, and the resulting probabilities were checked against IGoR. In a later analysis, TCR-TCR, TCR-HLA and TCR-CMV co-occurrence was scored with hypergeometric tests, and a repertoire-size bias correction was applied to TCR pairs. In a later analysis, false discovery rates were estimated by permuting HLA or CMV assignments 20 times. In a later analysis, co-occurring TCRs were grouped using DBSCAN, with TCRdist sequence similarity added in when clustering inside HLA-allele-positive subsets. For co-occurrence clustering, repertoires with fewer than 30,000 or more than 120,000 public chains were excluded, along with a handful of repertoires with anomalous nucleotide sharing. The table comes from immuneACCESS by way of TCRdb, which keeps in-frame sequences with V and J called. Part of the clones is missing from these tables; in studies checked, under half for an unresolved V gene and the rest for unknown reasons. V, J and clone size reflect that table, while D and trimming were determined from the DNA. The sample table shows 180,000 or so clones, and 75% to 85% are seen once. The top ten hold roughly 1.5% of the sample.

As encoded in the germline V gene, CDR1 is MNHEY while CDR2 is SVGAGI. Unmatched junction bases come to 0, with V trimmed by 0 bases and J by 4 bases. The CDR3 starts with the cysteine, ends with the phenylalanine, and has 15 residues. Only the CDR3 part of the read is kept: 45 bases, read in frame from the first base. In total, roughly 670 healthy bone marrow donors made up the cohort. At the time of sampling, all cohort members were nominally healthy, though unrecorded immune exposures were likely present. The donor tested CMV seronegative, placing the donor among the 350 or so seronegative members of the cohort. A peripheral blood sample was provided by each donor, and peripheral blood mononuclear cells were used for TCR beta sequencing. The Qiagen DNeasy Blood Extraction Kit was used to extract genomic DNA from the blood cell samples. About this clone itself: The specificity of this receptor is unknown. Qualities for individual bases were not recorded, and no much larger clone is one base off.

The sequenced material came from PBMCs. The V and J genes are TRBV6-5 and TRBJ1-1; 12 of the junction bases match TRBD1. This receptor was identified in a man in his late teens or twenties in good health and CMV-seronegative. The CDR3 corresponds to CASSYSGQGATEAFF. The nucleotide sequence reads as follows: TGTGCCAGCAGTTACTCGGGACAGGGGGCCACTGAAGCTTTCTTT.